The 5 T cell receptor beta chains below all came from one sample that was sequenced in a study of T-cell reconstitution after alpha-beta-depleted transplantation in children. For TCRbeta, the library was prepared with unique molecular identifiers. A single record per CDR3 protein comes from TCRdb applying MiXCR to the PCR reads. The sample lists approximately 490,000 distinct CDR3 sequences, under 12% occurring once. The sequenced sample was PBMCs, obtained before TCRalphabeta/CD19-depleted stem cell transplant. The receptors were sampled from a child aged 2-15 years with inherited bone marrow failure, due to receive a stem cell transplant.

This clonotype came up many times. The CDR3 coding sequence is TGTGCCAGCAGCGTTAGCTTGGCAGATACGCAGTATTTT. Protein sequence: CASSVSLADTQYF. V is TRBV7-9 and J is TRBJ2-3; D is uncertain. The V gene lost 5 bases and the J gene lost 4 bases, with 10 bases spanning the gap. CDR3 size: 13 residues. Germline V gives CDR1 SEHNR, CDR2 FQNEAQ (reference sequence).

The V gene is TRBV30, the J gene TRBJ2-7; 10 bases align to TRBD2. The CDR3 covers 18 residues. The ends lost 2 bases at V and 3 bases at J; junction bases unmatched: 16. The germline gives CDR1 GTSNPN, CDR2 SVGIG (reference sequence). CDR3 loop: CAWSTGLAAWGRNYEQYF. In DNA form, the CDR3 reads TGTGCCTGGAGTACAGGACTAGCGGCTTGGGGCCGTAACTACGAGCAGTACTTC. Looking up the rest from reference TRBV30 and TRBJ2-7 gives the full variable domain: SQTIHQWPATLVQPVGSPLSLECTVEGTSNPNLYWYRQAAGRGLQLLFYSVGIGQISSEVPQNLSASRPQDRQFILSSKKLLLSDSGFYLCAWSTGLAAWGRNYEQYFGPGTRLTVT.

This clonotype was recorded many times. This chain joins TRBV24-1 and TRBJ2-2; D is unresolved. Germline values: CDR1 KGHDR, CDR2 SFDVKD. This CDR3 spans 12 amino acids. V dropped 10 bases and J dropped 5 bases, with 10 bases sitting between them. DNA for the CDR3: TGTGCCACAGAGTCCCAGACCGGGGAGCTGTTTTTT. Translation: CATESQTGELFF.

This clonotype was found many times. The rearrangement joins TRBV12-3 or TRBV12-4 to TRBJ2-3; the match to TRBD2 covers 10 bases. The length of the CDR3 is 18 residues. Unmatched junction bases numbered 18, after V lost 6 bases and J lost 6 bases. The CDR3 loop is CASRANPGLAKGRDTQYF. CDR3 nucleotides: TGTGCCAGCAGAGCGAATCCGGGACTAGCGAAGGGGAGGGATACGCAGTATTTT.

This clonotype occurred many times. CDR3 amino acids: CASRALGTDTQYF. CDR3 nucleotide sequence: TGTGCCAGCAGGGCACTTGGCACAGATACGCAGTATTTT. The V and J genes are TRBV12-3 or TRBV12-4 and TRBJ2-3; the D is unclear. The CDR3 runs 13 residues. The V and J ends lost 6 bases and 1 base respectively, with 8 bases between them.